This T cell receptor beta chain was identified during a study of OX40 agonist ivuxolimab in advanced cancers. Points from the study as a whole: The investigators did not determine what antigen specificity the expanded peripheral T cells had.

Trimming pared 6 bases from V and 5 bases from J, leaving 10 bases between. The CDR3 has 12 amino acids. CDR1 SNHLY and CDR2 FYNNEI come from the germline V gene. Some clones are missing from TCRdb's copy, which holds only in-frame ones; the method was immunoSEQ multiplex PCR. The data hold some 80,000 clones, with roughly four fifths observed a single time. Remarks on this clone: The antigen is not known.

The sample here was CD4+ or CD8+ T cells sorted from blood, taken in a trial of the OX40 agonist ivuxolimab. This TCR came from an adult with an advanced solid tumor such as melanoma, head and neck, liver or kidney cancer. The V gene is TRBV2, the J gene TRBJ2-5; no reliable D call. Here the CDR3 reads CASRGEVETQYF. Here the CDR3 DNA reads TGTGCCAGCAGGGGCGAAGTGGAGACCCAGTACTTC.